This T cell receptor (beta chain) was identified in a study of blood T cells in healthy people across ages. This clonotype was seen a few times. Together with a sample-barcoded 5' primer, a J-beta primer mix was included in a second PCR lasting 7 to 11 cycles. Tagging of each cDNA molecule was performed by a template-switch adaptor with 12 random nucleotides. TCRdb re-analysed the 5' RACE reads in MiXCR, keeping a single row per CDR3 protein. The data contain roughly 800,000 distinct CDR3 sequences, approximately 25% of them singletons. The data were also submitted as part of a second study, on T cells of mothers and their children. That paper notes: The TCR beta CDR3 read count exceeded 9 million for each mother and was around 3.1 million for each child.

Source material: blood. The origin of this receptor is a boy between 10 and 17 years old in good health.

The CDR3 nucleotides read TGCGCCAGCAGCCAAGATAGGGGAGGGTTAGGCTCACCCCTCCACTTT. This codes for CASSQDRGGLGSPLHF. V and J are TRBV4-3 and TRBJ1-6, with a tentative D call TRBD1 (5 bases). Deletions cut 0 bases from V and 10 bases from J, with 16 bases between. The CDR3 consists of 16 residues. Germline CDR1 LGHNA, CDR2 YSLEER.